Listed here are 5 T cell receptor beta chains from one sample, sequenced in a study of shared clonotypes between healthy human individuals. Sequencing used immunoSEQ multiplex PCR; TCRdb keeps in-frame clones, though not all of them. The sample records about 1 million clones, approximately 72% being singletons. Sequencing was performed on memory CD4+ T cells sorted from blood. Subset noted: CD45RA-negative fraction. All receptors come from a man in his late teens or twenties in good health.

This chain links TRBV27 with TRBJ2-2, with D possibly TRBD1 on 6 matching bases. The V gene lost 6 bases and the J gene lost 13 bases, with 21 bases spanning the gap. The CDR3 spans 14 residues. The germline V gene has CDR1 MNHEY and CDR2 SMNVEV (reference sequence). CDR3 loop: CASRSGTLSRRLFF. In nucleotides, the CDR3 is TGTGCCAGCAGAAGTGGGACATTAAGCCGTCGGCTGTTTTTT.

The J gene is TRBJ2-1, the V gene TRBV18, with D unresolved. The CDR3 extends over 14 amino acids. In germline, CDR1 is KGHSH, CDR2 LQKENI. The V end lost 5 bases, the J end lost 0 bases, and 8 bases lay between the germline ends. The CDR3 spells CASSNKGSYNEQFF. The CDR3 nucleotides read TGTGCCAGCTCAAACAAGGGCTCCTACAATGAGCAGTTCTTC. The full variable domain, with the rest looked up from reference TRBV18 and TRBJ2-1, is NAGVMQNPRHLVRRRGQEARLRCSPMKGHSHVYWYRQLPEEGLKFMVYLQKENIIDESGMPKERFSAEFPKEGPSILRIQQVVRGDSAAYFCASSNKGSYNEQFFGPGTRLTVL.

The CDR3 bases are TGTGCCAGCACAAAAAGGACGGACACCCTCCACTTT. Protein product: CASTKRTDTLHF. The chain has TRBV2 and TRBJ1-6, with D perhaps TRBD1 (5 bases). The germline V gene has CDR1 SNHLY and CDR2 FYNNEI. V dropped 7 bases and J dropped 14 bases, with 15 bases sitting between them. The CDR3 spans 12 residues.

The chain employs TRBV10-3 and TRBJ1-3; TRBD1 matches 9 bases. Per the germline V gene, CDR1 is ENHRY and CDR2 is SYGVKD. The CDR3 loop spans 13 amino acids. V shed 4 bases and J 8 bases; nucleotides not matched to a gene: 3. In DNA, the CDR3 is TGTGCCATCAGTGGCCGACAGGGGGACACCATATATTTT. Its protein product is CAISGRQGDTIYF.

The gene calls are TRBV6-1 and TRBJ1-2, with D possibly matching TRBD1 (6 bases). Trimming stripped 0 bases from V and 7 bases from J, with 12 bases between. CDR1 MNHNS and CDR2 SASEGT come from the germline V gene. This CDR3 is 14 amino acids long. The CDR3 loop is CASSEANRVTGYTF. CDR3 sequence (DNA): TGTGCCAGCAGTGAAGCGAACAGGGTCACTGGCTACACCTTC.